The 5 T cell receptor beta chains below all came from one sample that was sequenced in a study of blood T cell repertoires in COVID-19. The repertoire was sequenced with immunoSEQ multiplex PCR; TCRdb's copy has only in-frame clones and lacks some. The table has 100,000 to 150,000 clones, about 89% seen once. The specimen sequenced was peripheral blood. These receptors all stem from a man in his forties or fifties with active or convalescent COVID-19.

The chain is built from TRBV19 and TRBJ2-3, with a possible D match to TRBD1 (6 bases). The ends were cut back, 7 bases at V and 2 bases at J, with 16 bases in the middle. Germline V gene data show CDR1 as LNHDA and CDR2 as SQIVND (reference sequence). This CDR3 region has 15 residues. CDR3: CASTSSQGPTDTQYF. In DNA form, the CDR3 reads TGTGCCAGTACGTCCTCTCAGGGGCCCACAGATACGCAGTATTTT. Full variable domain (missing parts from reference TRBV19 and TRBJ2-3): DGGITQSPKYLFRKEGQNVTLSCEQNLNHDAMYWYRQDPGQGLRLIYYSQIVNDFQKGDIAEGYSVSREKKESFPLTVTSAQKNPTAFYLCASTSSQGPTDTQYFGPGTRLTVL.

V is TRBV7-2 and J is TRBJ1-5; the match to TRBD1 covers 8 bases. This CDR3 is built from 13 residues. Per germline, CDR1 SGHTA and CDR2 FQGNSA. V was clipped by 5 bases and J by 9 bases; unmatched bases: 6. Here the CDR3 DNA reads TGTGCCAGCAGCCAAACAGGACAGGGGCCCCAGCATTTT. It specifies CASSQTGQGPQHF.

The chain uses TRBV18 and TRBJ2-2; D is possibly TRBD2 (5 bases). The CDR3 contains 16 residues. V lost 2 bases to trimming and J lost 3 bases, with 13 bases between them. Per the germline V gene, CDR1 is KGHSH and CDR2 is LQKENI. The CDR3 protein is CASSPDSDLDTGELFF. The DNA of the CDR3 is TGTGCCAGCTCACCAGATTCGGACTTGGACACCGGGGAGCTGTTTTTT. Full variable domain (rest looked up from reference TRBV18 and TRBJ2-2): NAGVMQNPRHLVRRRGQEARLRCSPMKGHSHVYWYRQLPEEGLKFMVYLQKENIIDESGMPKERFSAEFPKEGPSILRIQQVVRGDSAAYFCASSPDSDLDTGELFFGEGSRLTVL.

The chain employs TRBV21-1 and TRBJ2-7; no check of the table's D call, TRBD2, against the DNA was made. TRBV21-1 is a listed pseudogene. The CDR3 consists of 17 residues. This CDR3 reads CASSKALGCGVTAEQYF. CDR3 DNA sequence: TGTGCCAGCAGCAAAGCGCTTGGATGCGGGGTAACGGCCGAGCAGTACTTC.

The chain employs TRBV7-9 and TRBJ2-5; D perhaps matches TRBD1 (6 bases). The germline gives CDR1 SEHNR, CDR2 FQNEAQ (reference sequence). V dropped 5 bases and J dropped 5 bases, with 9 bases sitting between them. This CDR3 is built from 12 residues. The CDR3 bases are TGTGCCAGCAGCCTTCAGGGGGAGACCCAGTACTTC. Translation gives CASSLQGETQYF.